The clone carrying this T cell receptor beta chain was counted once. The data belong to a study of technical replicates of blood from a handful of donors. Profiling relied on immunoSEQ multiplex PCR, and the TCRdb table lists in-frame clones only, not all of them. The data show tens of thousands of clones, about 94% seen once. Germline V gene data show CDR1 as SGHVS and CDR2 as FQNEAQ. Trimming removed 10 bases at V and 4 bases at J, with 16 bases between. There are 13 residues in the CDR3. This chain joins TRBV7-8 and TRBJ1-2; maybe TRBD1 (5 bases). The clonotype was recovered from a human donor in good health. Sequenced material: T cells isolated from PBMCs. The CDR3 DNA reads TGTGCCATTCTGAAGACAGAGCCCTATGGCTACACCTTC. As protein: CAILKTEPYGYTF.